The 6 T cell receptor beta chains listed next were all sequenced from one sample in a study of T cells in Graves' hyperthyroidism and ophthalmopathy. Amplified TCR beta CDR3 regions derived from RNA transcripts. The HTBI primer set drove a first-round RT-PCR of the TCR CDR3. TCRdb analysed the multiplex PCR reads with MiXCR anew, one entry per CDR3 protein. The sample includes 600,000 to 750,000 distinct CDR3 sequences, 15% to 20% of them seen just once. Sequenced: blood. These receptors came from a man aged 45 to 65 with Graves' hyperthyroidism.

This clonotype was counted many times. This chain joins TRBV28 and TRBJ2-5; the D gene is possibly TRBD1 (6 bases). The CDR3 extends over 14 amino acids. V lost 4 bases and J 4 bases, leaving 13 bases between the germline ends. Germline V lookup: CDR1 MDHEN, CDR2 SYDVKM. The CDR3 loop is CASSSGQGTETQYF. The CDR3 coding sequence is TGTGCCAGCAGTTCGGGGCAGGGGACAGAGACCCAGTACTTC. Full variable domain (rest looked up from reference TRBV28 and TRBJ2-5): DVKVTQSSRYLVKRTGEKVFLECVQDMDHENMFWYRQDPGLGLRLIYFSYDVKMKEKGDIPEGYSVSREKKERFSLILESASTNQTSMYLCASSSGQGTETQYFGPGTRLLVL.

This clonotype was seen repeatedly, ten times or more. The chain recombines TRBV6-2 or TRBV6-3 with TRBJ2-3; 9 bases agree with TRBD2. The J segment lost 2 bases and the V segment lost 2 bases, leaving 11 bases of the junction unmatched. Germline-derived CDR1 and CDR2 are MNHEY and SVGEGT. There are 18 residues in the CDR3. The CDR3 here is CASSYRSLAGSITDTQYF. For the CDR3, the DNA is TGTGCCAGCAGTTACAGATCGCTAGCGGGGTCCATCACAGATACGCAGTATTTT.

The chain has TRBV28 and TRBJ2-7, with a tentative D call TRBD2 (7 bases). This CDR3 region has 13 residues. CDR1 MDHEN and CDR2 SYDVKM come from the germline V gene. V lost 8 bases and J 6 bases, leaving 17 bases between the germline ends. This CDR3 is CASRKREGGEQYF. The CDR3 nucleotides read TGTGCCAGCCGAAAGCGGGAAGGGGGCGAGCAGTACTTC.

This clonotype has a handful of counts. This rearrangement joins TRBV19 to TRBJ2-7; no firm D call. Trimming pared 7 bases from V and 5 bases from J, leaving 15 bases between. The CDR3 runs to 13 residues. Per germline, CDR1 LNHDA and CDR2 SQIVND (reference sequence). CDR3 residues: CASKFTAANEQYF. The CDR3 bases are TGTGCCAGTAAGTTTACCGCCGCCAACGAGCAGTACTTC.

This clonotype has more than one count but fewer than ten. The gene calls are TRBV14 and TRBJ2-7; 9 bases fit TRBD1. Germline CDR1 and CDR2: SGHDN and FVKESK. This CDR3 region has 17 residues. V lost 4 bases to trimming and J lost 1 base; unmatched junction nucleotides: 11. CDR3 amino acids: CASSPFGTGQGSYEQYF. The CDR3 bases are TGTGCCAGCAGCCCATTTGGAACGGGACAGGGATCCTACGAGCAGTACTTC.

The V call is TRBV12-3 or TRBV12-4, the J call TRBJ1-1; 7 bases are shared with TRBD1. The CDR3 is made up of 13 amino acids. Unmatched junction bases numbered 7, after V lost 3 bases and J lost 9 bases. CDR3 in amino acids: CASSFSTGTQAFF. In DNA form, the CDR3 reads TGTGCCAGCAGTTTCTCGACAGGGACACAAGCTTTCTTT.